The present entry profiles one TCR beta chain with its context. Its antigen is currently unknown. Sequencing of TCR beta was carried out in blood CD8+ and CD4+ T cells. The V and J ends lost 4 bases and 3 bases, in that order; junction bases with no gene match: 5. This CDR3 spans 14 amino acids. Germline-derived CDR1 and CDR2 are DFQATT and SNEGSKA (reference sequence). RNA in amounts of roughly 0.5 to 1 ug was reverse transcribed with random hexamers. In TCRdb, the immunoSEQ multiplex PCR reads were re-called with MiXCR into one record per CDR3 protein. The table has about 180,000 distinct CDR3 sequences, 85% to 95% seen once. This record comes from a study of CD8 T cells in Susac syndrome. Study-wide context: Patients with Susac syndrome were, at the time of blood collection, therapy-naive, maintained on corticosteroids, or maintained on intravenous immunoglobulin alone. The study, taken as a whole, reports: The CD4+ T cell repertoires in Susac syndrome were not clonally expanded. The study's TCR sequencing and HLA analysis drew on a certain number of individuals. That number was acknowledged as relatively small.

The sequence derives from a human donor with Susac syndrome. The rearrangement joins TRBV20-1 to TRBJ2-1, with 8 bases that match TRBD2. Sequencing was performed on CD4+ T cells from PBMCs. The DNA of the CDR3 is TGCAGTGCTACCCTAGCGGGTTTCTACAATGAGCAGTTCTTC. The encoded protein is CSATLAGFYNEQFF.